Detailed here is one T cell receptor (beta chain). The data stem from a study of cytomegalovirus exposure and HLA in healthy donors. About the study: A later analysis reported the 90 to 150 validation repertoires used the same platform as the roughly 700 first-cohort repertoires.

It was the approximately 110-subject validation cohort, separate from the roughly 700-subject first cohort, to which the donors belonged. Profiled with immunoSEQ multiplex PCR; TCRdb holds only in-frame clones, not every one. This sample has 150,000 to 200,000 clones, with approximately 90% found just once. Sample: PBMCs. The receptor comes from a man younger than 35 in good health and CMV-seronegative.

The CDR3 bases are TGTGCCAGCAGGGACAGGGGCGACGAGCAGTACTTC. Translating gives CASRDRGDEQYF. The chain carries TRBV27 and TRBJ2-7, with 9 bases lining up with TRBD1. The V segment lost 6 bases and the J segment 5 bases; nucleotides outside the gene matches: 2. This CDR3 is 12 amino acids long. Germline V gives CDR1 MNHEY, CDR2 SMNVEV (reference sequence).